Listed here are 23 T cell receptor beta chains from one sample, sequenced in a study of blood T cell repertoires in COVID-19. The table came from immunoSEQ multiplex PCR; TCRdb's copy has only in-frame clones and leaves some out. The data contain around 160,000 clones, approximately 80% of them singletons. Sequencing was carried out using PBMCs or T cells enriched from blood (not recorded which). The receptors come from a man aged 45-60 years who had recovered from COVID-19.

The chain combines TRBV19 with TRBJ2-1, with a tentative D call TRBD2 (7 bases). Germline-derived CDR1 and CDR2 are LNHDA and SQIVND (reference sequence). The V end lost 7 bases, the J end lost 2 bases, and 15 bases lay between the germline ends. This CDR3 is 15 amino acids long. CDR3 nucleotides: TGTGCCAGTATCCACGTAGGGGGGGCCTACAATGAGCAGTTCTTC. Protein: CASIHVGGAYNEQFF.

The chain recombines TRBV11-2 with TRBJ1-6, with TRBD1 matching over 9 bases. Germline lookup yields CDR1 SGHAT and CDR2 FQNNGV. CDR3 length: 15 amino acids. Trimming removed 4 bases from V and 8 bases from J; junction bases left unmatched: 6. The CDR3 coding sequence is TGTGCCAGCAGCTGGACAGGGGTGGGCGATTCACCCCTCCACTTT. Translated: CASSWTGVGDSPLHF.

This clone was observed at least ten times. The CDR3 spells CASSSLQGTYGYTF. The DNA for the CDR3 is TGTGCCAGTAGTTCCCTACAGGGGACGTATGGCTACACCTTC. This chain links TRBV19 with TRBJ1-2; TRBD1 aligns across 7 bases. The V gene's germline CDR1 is LNHDA and CDR2 SQIVND (reference sequence). Trimming removed 5 bases from V and 5 bases from J; junction bases left unmatched: 8. This CDR3 comprises 14 residues.

The rearrangement links TRBV28 to TRBJ2-7; weak D call: TRBD2 (5 bases). Trimming removed 5 bases from V and 7 bases from J, with 18 bases in between. CDR1 and CDR2 from the germline V gene are MDHEN and SYDVKM. This CDR3 region has 14 residues. DNA of the CDR3: TGTGCCAGCAGTCTCCGGGGATCCCTGGGGGAGCAGTACTTC. Its protein is CASSLRGSLGEQYF.

This clone occurred once. The chain employs TRBV11-2 and TRBJ1-3; D remains ambiguous. Germline V gene lookup returns CDR1 SGHAT and CDR2 FQNNGV. The CDR3 is 13 residues long. V lost 5 bases to trimming and J lost 0 bases, with 5 bases between them. CDR3 loop: CASSHNSGNTIYF. The CDR3 bases are TGTGCCAGCAGCCACAACTCTGGAAACACCATATATTTT.

The genes are TRBV28 and TRBJ1-2; 8 bases match TRBD1. Germline CDR1 and CDR2: MDHEN and SYDVKM. V lost 2 bases and J lost 8; bases outside the gene matches: 16. This CDR3 comprises 17 residues. The CDR3 is CASSLGYRGVRSGGYTF. CDR3 coding DNA: TGTGCCAGCAGTTTAGGTTACAGGGGGGTTAGATCGGGCGGCTACACCTTC.

The chain has TRBV7-8 and TRBJ2-1, with 8 bases aligning to TRBD1. The CDR3 spans 16 residues. Germline V gives CDR1 SGHVS, CDR2 FQNEAQ. V lost 5 bases and J lost 2; bases outside the gene matches: 8. CDR3 bases: TGTGCCAGCAGCCGAGGACAGGGCCTTACCTACAATGAGCAGTTCTTC. Protein: CASSRGQGLTYNEQFF.

The CDR3 loop reads CASSPLAGLNTQYF. CDR3 bases: TGCGCCAGCAGCCCTCTAGCGGGGTTGAATACGCAGTATTTT. The chain recombines TRBV5-1 with TRBJ2-3; TRBD2 aligns across 9 bases. The V segment lost 4 bases and the J segment 7 bases; nucleotides outside the gene matches: 7. Looked up from germline, CDR1 is SGHRS and CDR2 is YFSETQ. CDR3 length equals 14 residues.

In nucleotides, the CDR3 is TGTGCCAGCAGTTTTCTCGGGTCTTCGAACACTGAAGCTTTCTTT. Amino acid sequence: CASSFLGSSNTEAFF. The chain carries TRBV27 and TRBJ1-1, with D unclear. Trimming stripped 3 bases from V and 1 base from J, with 12 bases between. Germline CDR1 MNHEY, CDR2 SMNVEV (reference sequence). The CDR3 extends over 15 amino acids.

The J gene is TRBJ2-2, the V gene TRBV28; maybe TRBD1 (5 bases). Germline-derived CDR1 and CDR2 are MDHEN and SYDVKM. V lost 2 bases and J lost 0, with 7 bases in between. The CDR3 totals 15 residues. The DNA of the CDR3 is TGTGCCAGCAGTTTACCGACAGCGAACACCGGGGAGCTGTTTTTT. Amino acid sequence: CASSLPTANTGELFF.

The chain uses TRBV18 and TRBJ1-5; D remains ambiguous. Germline CDR1 and CDR2: KGHSH and LQKENI. V lost 0 bases to trimming and J lost 9 bases, with 9 bases between them. The CDR3 is 13 residues long. The CDR3 spells CASSPPGEGPQHF. Here the CDR3 DNA reads TGTGCCAGCTCACCACCTGGGGAGGGGCCCCAGCATTTT.

The CDR3 DNA follows: TGTGCCAGCAGCACTCAGGATGAGCAGTTCTTC. Its protein is CASSTQDEQFF. The rearrangement uses TRBV28 and TRBJ2-1; no clear D. Germline V lookup: CDR1 MDHEN, CDR2 SYDVKM. The CDR3 has 11 residues. V dropped 6 bases and J dropped 8 bases, with 8 bases sitting between them.

The V gene is TRBV11-2, the J gene TRBJ1-1; D is possibly TRBD1 (6 bases). Germline V gives CDR1 SGHAT, CDR2 FQNNGV. With 3 bases removed from V and 1 base from J, the gap between germline ends came to 12 bases. This CDR3 has 15 residues. CDR3 sequence (DNA): TGTGCCAGCAGCTTGCAGGGACAACCGAACACTGAAGCTTTCTTT. It encodes CASSLQGQPNTEAFF.

The chain couples TRBV7-8 to TRBJ2-2, with 10 bases aligning to TRBD1. The CDR3 sequence is 16 residues long. In germline, CDR1 is SGHVS, CDR2 FQNEAQ. The V gene end was trimmed by 8 bases and the J gene end by 4 bases; junction bases not matched to a gene: 10. The CDR3, as DNA: TGTGCCAGCCTTCTGACCGGACAGGGGGGCACCGGGGAGCTGTTTTTT. It is translated as CASLLTGQGGTGELFF. Filled out from reference TRBV7-8 and TRBJ2-2, the complete variable domain reads GAGVSQSPRYKVAKRGQDVALRCDPISGHVSLFWYQQALGQGPEFLTYFQNEAQLDKSGLPSDRFFAERPEGSVSTLKIQRTQQEDSAVYLCASLLTGQGGTGELFFGEGSRLTVL.

The chain employs TRBV5-8 and TRBJ1-2; a possible D gene is TRBD1 (5 bases). The V end lost 2 bases, the J end lost 5 bases, and 19 bases lay between the germline ends. Germline loops: CDR1 SGHTS, CDR2 YDEGEE. The CDR3 extends over 16 amino acids. The CDR3 spells CASSFGPLGGSYGYTF. DNA for the CDR3: TGTGCCAGCAGCTTTGGCCCCCTCGGGGGAAGTTATGGCTACACCTTC.

This clone has only one observation. The chain is built from TRBV28 and TRBJ1-5; perhaps TRBD1 as D (5 bases). This CDR3 has 16 residues. The germline V gene has CDR1 MDHEN and CDR2 SYDVKM. V lost 8 bases, J lost 0 bases, and 17 bases lay in between. The CDR3 DNA reads as TGTGCCAGCCTATTAGGGGACTTCTATAGCAATCAGCCCCAGCATTTT. Its protein is CASLLGDFYSNQPQHF.

The CDR3 nucleotides are TGCGCCAGCAGCTATACCGGGACAGGGGTAGCCGGGGAGCTGTTTTTT. Translated: CASSYTGTGVAGELFF. V is TRBV5-1 and J is TRBJ2-2, with 10 positions matching TRBD1. Trimming removed 3 bases from V and 6 bases from J; junction bases left unmatched: 8. There are 16 residues in the CDR3. Germline assignment: CDR1 SGHRS and CDR2 YFSETQ.

The genes are TRBV28 and TRBJ1-6; D unclear. Germline CDR1 and CDR2: MDHEN and SYDVKM. With 5 bases removed from V and 3 bases from J, the gap between germline ends came to 14 bases. The CDR3 runs 16 residues. The CDR3 DNA is TGTGCCAGCAGTCCCTCAGTGATTGGCTATAATTCACCCCTCCACTTT. It yields the protein CASSPSVIGYNSPLHF.

This clone appeared a single time. J is TRBJ1-2 and V is TRBV3-1 (or the pseudogene TRBV3-2); tentatively, D is TRBD1 (6 bases). V dropped 5 bases and J dropped 4 bases, with 17 bases sitting between them. Germline-derived CDR1 and CDR2 are LGHDT and YNNKEL (reference sequence). There are 15 residues in the CDR3. This CDR3 reads CASSYRITGLYGYTF. As DNA, the CDR3 is TGTGCCAGCAGCTACCGGATAACAGGGCTCTATGGCTACACCTTC.

The chain employs TRBV28 and TRBJ2-7, with 12 positions matching TRBD2. Per the germline V gene, CDR1 is MDHEN and CDR2 is SYDVKM. Trimming at V came to 1 base and at J to 4 bases, leaving 11 bases not matched to a gene. The CDR3 consists of 18 residues. The CDR3 DNA follows: TGTGCCAGCAGTTTATCAGGACTAGCGGGGCCGGGGTTATACGAGCAGTACTTC. It yields the protein CASSLSGLAGPGLYEQYF.

J is TRBJ2-5 and V is TRBV28; 9 nucleotides agree with TRBD2. This CDR3 has 15 residues. Per the germline V gene, CDR1 is MDHEN and CDR2 is SYDVKM. The V and J ends lost 3 bases and 4 bases, in that order; junction bases with no gene match: 6. The CDR3 region has the DNA TGTGCCAGCAGTTTGTTGCGGGAGGGCCGAGAGACCCAGTACTTC. The encoded protein is CASSLLREGRETQYF.

The CDR3 coding sequence is TGTGCCAGCAGTTATCAGGGACAGGGGAAAAACATTCAGTACTTC. This encodes CASSYQGQGKNIQYF. This rearrangement joins TRBV28 to TRBJ2-4; TRBD1 matches at 10 bases. The junction had 4 bases not matched to a gene; V was cut back by 4 bases and J by 4 bases. In germline, CDR1 is MDHEN, CDR2 SYDVKM. CDR3 length: 15 residues.

The chain carries TRBV7-3 and TRBJ2-1; TRBD1 aligns across 9 bases. Germline values: CDR1 SGHTA, CDR2 FQGTGA. The CDR3 consists of 15 residues. The trim removed 4 bases at V and 4 bases at J, leaving 5 bases unmatched. The CDR3 here is CASSSPGQGYNEQFF. CDR3 sequence (DNA): TGTGCCAGCAGCTCACCGGGACAGGGATACAATGAGCAGTTCTTC.